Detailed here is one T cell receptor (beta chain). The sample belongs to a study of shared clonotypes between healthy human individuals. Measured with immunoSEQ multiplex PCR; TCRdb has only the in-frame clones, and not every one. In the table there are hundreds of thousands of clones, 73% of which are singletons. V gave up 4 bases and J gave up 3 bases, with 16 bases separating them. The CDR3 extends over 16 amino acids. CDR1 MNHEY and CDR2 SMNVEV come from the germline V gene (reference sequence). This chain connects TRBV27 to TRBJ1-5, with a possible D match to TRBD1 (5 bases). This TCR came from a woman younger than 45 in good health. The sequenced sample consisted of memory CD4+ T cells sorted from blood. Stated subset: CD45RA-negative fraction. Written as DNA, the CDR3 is TGTGCCAGCAGTTCAAGGGGTGGGAAAAACAATCAGCCCCAGCATTTT. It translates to CASSSRGGKNNQPQHF.